This T cell receptor (beta chain) was profiled in a study of cytomegalovirus exposure and HLA in healthy donors. Study background: Approximately 180 million T cells yielded around 100 million unique TCR beta sequences, as an earlier analysis found.

60 Vbeta and 13 Jbeta primers were used in PCR. Under the authors' procedure: In a later analysis, of some 80 million unique beta chains, 9 million to 11 million appeared in at least two donors. The repertoire was sequenced with immunoSEQ multiplex PCR; TCRdb's copy has only in-frame clones and lacks some. V and J calls and clone size are as listed in that table; D and trimming were resolved from the DNA. The sample records over 30,000 clones, approximately 80% being singletons. This clone was observed once. This CDR3 spans 16 amino acids. V was pared by 1 base and J by 0 bases, with 6 bases of the junction left unmatched. The germline V gene has CDR1 MNHNS and CDR2 SASEGT.

The sample taken for sequencing was PBMCs. This receptor was identified in a woman younger than 35 in good health and CMV-seronegative. The J gene is TRBJ2-7, the V gene TRBV6-1; 7 bases match TRBD1. This CDR3 is CASSEDTGTASYEQYF. CDR3 DNA: TGTGCCAGCAGTGAAGATACCGGGACAGCCTCCTACGAGCAGTACTTC.